This T cell receptor beta chain came from a study of breast tumors, draining lymph nodes, adjacent tissues. The CDR3 totals 14 residues. In germline, CDR1 is MNHNS, CDR2 SASEGT. The J segment lost 5 bases and the V segment lost 3 bases, leaving 7 bases of the junction unmatched. TCRdb called the multiplex PCR reads again in MiXCR, with one record for every CDR3 protein. The sample holds tens of thousands of distinct CDR3 sequences; around 35% are singletons and the top ten take roughly 10%. This clonotype occurred many times. Its antigen remains unidentified. Overall study findings and caveats: Luminal-like breast cancer showed significantly greater tumor-nontumor repertoire similarity than basal-like breast cancer did. Tumor repertoires ranked between lymph nodes and nontumor tissue in diversity, with V and J gene preferences. That most tumor T cells come from lymph nodes remained unproven.

Sequencing used breast tumor tissue. This sequence originates from a female donor with breast cancer. Some clones in this sample may be carry-over from other donors' samples. V usage is TRBV6-1 and J usage is TRBJ2-7; 7 bases fit TRBD1. The CDR3, as DNA: TGTGCCAGCAGTGAGACGACAGGGACGAACGAGCAGTACTTC. Protein sequence: CASSETTGTNEQYF.